This note documents a single T cell receptor beta chain sequence. Its antigen is as yet unknown. Different DNA sequences within this sample yield the same CDR3. Sequencing was performed with immunoSEQ multiplex PCR; in TCRdb, only in-frame clones are kept and a portion is missing. The sample yields about 150,000 clones, about 90% seen once. This specimen comes from a study of T cell responses to AZD1222 COVID-19 vaccine. Study results and caveats: Donors skewed white British and female; clonal diversity was possibly underestimated.

This clonotype was obtained from an adult who received the AZD1222 COVID-19 vaccine. This sample comprised peripheral blood, obtained 28 days after the second AZD1222 dose.

DNA for the CDR3: TGTGCCAGCAGTGAAGGCTACGAGCAGTACTTC. Amino acid sequence: CASSEGYEQYF. The genes are TRBV6-1 and TRBJ2-7; the D is unclear. The CDR3 extends over 11 amino acids. Deletions cut 1 base from V and 3 bases from J, with 1 base between. Germline V lookup: CDR1 MNHNS, CDR2 SASEGT.